This TCR beta chain was obtained from a study of blood T cell repertoires in COVID-19. The wider study: Whether acute or convalescent, the COVID-19 samples came from the United States, Italy and Spain. T cells, B-cell-depleted T cells, or PBMCs provided the cDNA or gDNA that served as material.

Per the study methods: Amplification of reference gene primers provided the estimated nucleated cell counts. Clones were sequenced by immunoSEQ multiplex PCR, and TCRdb holds only the in-frame ones, with some missing. From that table come the V and J calls and clone size; the DNA was used to work out D and trimming. Of 250,000 to 300,000 clones listed, over 75% are singletons. The V and J ends lost 3 bases and 3 bases, in that order; junction bases with no gene match: 5. The CDR3 sequence is 15 residues long. CDR1 is SEHNR, CDR2 FQNEAQ, per germline (reference sequence). Material: peripheral blood. The TCR was taken from a woman aged 70-85 years with acute or convalescent COVID-19. The rearrangement joins TRBV7-9 to TRBJ1-3; TRBD1 agrees at 7 bases. The CDR3 DNA reads TGTGCCAGCAGCTTGAGAGGACAGGTTGGAAACACCATATATTTT. Its protein product is CASSLRGQVGNTIYF.